These T cell receptor beta chains were read from a single sample in a study of circulating and synovial CD4+ cells in juvenile arthritis. Sequencing was performed with immunoSEQ multiplex PCR; in TCRdb, only in-frame clones are kept and a portion is missing. The sample shows tens of thousands of clones, 90% to 95% of them seen only once. The sample comprised CD4+ T cells from blood. The receptor set was obtained from a human donor with juvenile idiopathic arthritis. The CDR3 runs from the conserved cysteine through the conserved F or W. Each record gives: V gene, J gene, CDR3 protein.

v_gene: TRBV4-1; j_gene: TRBJ1-4; CDR3aa: CASSQERTVGEKLFF
v_gene: TRBV19; j_gene: TRBJ1-2; CDR3aa: CASSPSPGTGGGYTF
v_gene: TRBV7-3; j_gene: TRBJ1-3; CDR3aa: CASSATTGSGNTIYF
v_gene: TRBV7-2; j_gene: TRBJ1-6; CDR3aa: CASSPATGGFASPLHF
v_gene: TRBV4-3; j_gene: TRBJ1-2; CDR3aa: CASSPGGRQGWLRYGYTF
v_gene: TRBV2; j_gene: TRBJ1-2; CDR3aa: CASIRDRGSYGYTF
v_gene: TRBV6-6; j_gene: TRBJ1-4; CDR3aa: CASRRDIWEKLFF
v_gene: TRBV5-4; j_gene: TRBJ1-4; CDR3aa: CASSLGSTNEKLFF
v_gene: TRBV18; j_gene: TRBJ1-5; CDR3aa: CASSPRQGGGNQPQHF
v_gene: TRBV11-3; j_gene: TRBJ1-1; CDR3aa: CASSLTQGGQAFF
v_gene: TRBV4-2; j_gene: TRBJ1-1; CDR3aa: CASSQADRGANTEAFF
v_gene: TRBV11-2; j_gene: TRBJ2-3; CDR3aa: CASSPSLSTDTQYF
v_gene: TRBV6-1; j_gene: TRBJ1-2; CDR3aa: CASSERQGIGGYTF
v_gene: TRBV28; j_gene: TRBJ1-3; CDR3aa: CASSNTRGYKGNTIYF
v_gene: TRBV7-3; j_gene: TRBJ1-2; CDR3aa: CASSLTGDINYGYTF
v_gene: TRBV5-4; j_gene: TRBJ2-1; CDR3aa: CASSLEGEQFF
v_gene: TRBV15; j_gene: TRBJ1-6; CDR3aa: CATGAAYNSPLHF
v_gene: TRBV10-1; j_gene: TRBJ1-4; CDR3aa: CASNRRRVCEKLFF
v_gene: TRBV27; j_gene: TRBJ1-3; CDR3aa: CAAPRQGLRNTIYF
v_gene: TRBV5-6; j_gene: TRBJ2-3; CDR3aa: CASSLVSTDTQYF
v_gene: TRBV7-9; j_gene: TRBJ2-5; CDR3aa: CASSPDREQETQYF
v_gene: TRBV21-1; j_gene: TRBJ1-2; CDR3aa: CASATGLRQGYYGYTF
v_gene: TRBV11-2; j_gene: TRBJ1-4; CDR3aa: CASSPFTGGVEKLFF
v_gene: TRBV10-3; j_gene: TRBJ1-6; CDR3aa: CAISESPTYNSPLHF
v_gene: TRBV4-2; j_gene: TRBJ2-3; CDR3aa: CASSQDPPGGSTDTQYF
v_gene: TRBV27; j_gene: TRBJ1-1; CDR3aa: CASSLESVSRAEPRGDRQAFF
v_gene: TRBV13; j_gene: TRBJ2-3; CDR3aa: CASSWLGGSSTDTQYF
v_gene: TRBV19; j_gene: TRBJ1-6; CDR3aa: CASSISGDNSPLHF
v_gene: TRBV27; j_gene: TRBJ2-1; CDR3aa: CASSLRLVAGDNEQFF
v_gene: TRBV9; j_gene: TRBJ1-6; CDR3aa: CASSPSQDSSYNSPLHF
v_gene: TRBV5-1; j_gene: TRBJ2-3; CDR3aa: CASSPGTPGTDTQYF
v_gene: TRBV7-2; j_gene: TRBJ1-1; CDR3aa: CASSFLRITEAFF
v_gene: TRBV7-7; j_gene: TRBJ2-5; CDR3aa: CASSFSGGAQETQYF
v_gene: TRBV6-5; j_gene: TRBJ2-7; CDR3aa: CASSPAGISSYEQYF
v_gene: TRBV19; j_gene: TRBJ2-2; CDR3aa: CASTGKRLGGGELFF
v_gene: TRBV7-9; j_gene: TRBJ2-1; CDR3aa: CASSFKTSGGLNEQFF
v_gene: TRBV11-1; j_gene: TRBJ1-6; CDR3aa: CASSWGQGSNSPLHF
v_gene: TRBV4-3; j_gene: TRBJ2-3; CDR3aa: CASSPRSGDTQYF
v_gene: TRBV5-4; j_gene: TRBJ2-5; CDR3aa: CASSLDLETQYF
v_gene: TRBV5-6; j_gene: TRBJ1-5; CDR3aa: CASTAGQLNQPQHF
v_gene: TRBV6-5; j_gene: TRBJ2-2; CDR3aa: CASRIHPGELFF
v_gene: TRBV29-1; j_gene: TRBJ1-1; CDR3aa: CSVEDKGGISRRAFF
v_gene: TRBV18; j_gene: TRBJ2-1; CDR3aa: CASSPPDWGGSEQFF
v_gene: TRBV6-4; j_gene: TRBJ1-6; CDR3aa: CASSVTGTYNSPLHF
v_gene: TRBV9; j_gene: TRBJ2-1; CDR3aa: CASSGGTGSLYNEQFF
v_gene: TRBV9; j_gene: TRBJ1-2; CDR3aa: CASSTDRDWAHGYTF
v_gene: TRBV5-4; j_gene: TRBJ1-6; CDR3aa: CASSLVDRGSTPLHF
v_gene: TRBV25-1; j_gene: TRBJ2-3; CDR3aa: CASSPQGAGTDTQYF
v_gene: TRBV4-2; j_gene: TRBJ2-1; CDR3aa: CASSRGKANEQFF
v_gene: TRBV7-2; j_gene: TRBJ1-1; CDR3aa: CASSSRTGEAFF
v_gene: TRBV7-6; j_gene: TRBJ2-7; CDR3aa: CASSQQAGEDYEQYF